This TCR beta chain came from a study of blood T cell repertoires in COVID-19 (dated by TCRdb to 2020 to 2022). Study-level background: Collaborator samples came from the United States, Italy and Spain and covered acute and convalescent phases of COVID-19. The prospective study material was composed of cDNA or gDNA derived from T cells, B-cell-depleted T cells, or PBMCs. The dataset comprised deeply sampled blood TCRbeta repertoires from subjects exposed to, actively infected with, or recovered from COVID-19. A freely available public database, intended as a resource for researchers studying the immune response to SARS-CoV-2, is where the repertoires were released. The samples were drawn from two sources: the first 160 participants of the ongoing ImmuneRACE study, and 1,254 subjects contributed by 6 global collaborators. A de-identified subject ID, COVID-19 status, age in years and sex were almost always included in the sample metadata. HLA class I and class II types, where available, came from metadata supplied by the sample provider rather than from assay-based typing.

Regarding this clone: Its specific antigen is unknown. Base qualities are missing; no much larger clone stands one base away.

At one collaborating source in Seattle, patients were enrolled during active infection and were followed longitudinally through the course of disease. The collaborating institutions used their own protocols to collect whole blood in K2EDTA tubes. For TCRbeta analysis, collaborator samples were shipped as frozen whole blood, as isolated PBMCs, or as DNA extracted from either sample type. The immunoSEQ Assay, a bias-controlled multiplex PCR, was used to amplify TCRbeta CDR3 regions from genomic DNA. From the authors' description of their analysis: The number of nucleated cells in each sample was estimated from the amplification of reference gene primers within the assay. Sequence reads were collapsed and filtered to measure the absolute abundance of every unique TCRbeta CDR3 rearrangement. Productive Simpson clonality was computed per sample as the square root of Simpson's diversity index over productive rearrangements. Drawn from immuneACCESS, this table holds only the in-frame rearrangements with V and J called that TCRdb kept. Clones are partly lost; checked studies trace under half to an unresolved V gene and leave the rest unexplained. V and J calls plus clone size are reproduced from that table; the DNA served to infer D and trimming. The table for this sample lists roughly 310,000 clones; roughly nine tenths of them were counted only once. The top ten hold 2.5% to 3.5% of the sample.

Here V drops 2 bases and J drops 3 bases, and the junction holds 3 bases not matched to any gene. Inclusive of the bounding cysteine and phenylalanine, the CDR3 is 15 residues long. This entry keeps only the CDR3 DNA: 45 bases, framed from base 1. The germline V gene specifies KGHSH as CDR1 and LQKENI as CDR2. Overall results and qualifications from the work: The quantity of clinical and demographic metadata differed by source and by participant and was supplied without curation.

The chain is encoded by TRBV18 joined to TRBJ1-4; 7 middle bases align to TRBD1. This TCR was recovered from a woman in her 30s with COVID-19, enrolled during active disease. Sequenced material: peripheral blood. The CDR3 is CASSPRQGPNEKLFF. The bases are TGTGCCAGCTCACCAAGACAGGGCCCTAATGAAAAACTGTTTTTT. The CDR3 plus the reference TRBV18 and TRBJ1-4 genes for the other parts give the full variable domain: NAGVMQNPRHLVRRRGQEARLRCSPMKGHSHVYWYRQLPEEGLKFMVYLQKENIIDESGMPKERFSAEFPKEGPSILRIQQVVRGDSAAYFCASSPRQGPNEKLFFGSGTQLSVL.